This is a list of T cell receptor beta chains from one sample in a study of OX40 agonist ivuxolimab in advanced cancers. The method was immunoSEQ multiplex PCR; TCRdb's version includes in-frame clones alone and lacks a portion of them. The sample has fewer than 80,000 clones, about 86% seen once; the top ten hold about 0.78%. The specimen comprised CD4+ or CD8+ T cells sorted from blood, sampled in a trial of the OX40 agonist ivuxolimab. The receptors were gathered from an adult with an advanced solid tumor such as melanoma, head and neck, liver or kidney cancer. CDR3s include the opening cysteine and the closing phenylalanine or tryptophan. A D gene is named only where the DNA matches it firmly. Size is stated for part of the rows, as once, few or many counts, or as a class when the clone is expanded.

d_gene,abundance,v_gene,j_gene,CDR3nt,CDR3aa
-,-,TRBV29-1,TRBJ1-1,TGCAGCGTGGGCAGGGGAACTGAAGCTTTCTTT,CSVGRGTEAFF
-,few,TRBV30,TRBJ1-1,TGTGCCTGGGGGACTGGTGGGATGAACACTGAAGCTTTCTTT,CAWGTGGMNTEAFF
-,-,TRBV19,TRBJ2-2,TGTGCCAGTATCCCGCGACCTAACACCGGGGAGCTGTTTTTT,CASIPRPNTGELFF
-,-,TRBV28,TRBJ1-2,TGTGCCAGCAGTCCCAACAGGGGCTACACCTTC,CASSPNRGYTF
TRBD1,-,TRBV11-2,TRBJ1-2,TGTGCCAGCAGCTTAGCAGGGGGAAATGGCTACACCTTC,CASSLAGGNGYTF
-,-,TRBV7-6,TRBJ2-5,TGTGCCAGCAGCAACCGGGACCACCATCTTCAGACCCAGTACTTC,CASSNRDHHLQTQYF
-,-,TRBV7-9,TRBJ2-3,TGTGCCAGCAGCACCACTTCAGATACGCAGTATTTT,CASSTTSDTQYF
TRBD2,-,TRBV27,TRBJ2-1,TGTGCCAGCAGTGGCAGGAACCCTACTAGCGGGAGCGACAATGAGCAGTTCTTC,CASSGRNPTSGSDNEQFF
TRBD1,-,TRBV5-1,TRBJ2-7,TGCGCCAGCAGCTTTGGGTTGGGACAGGGGTCCTTCGGTGGGTACGAGCAGTACTTC,CASSFGLGQGSFGGYEQYF
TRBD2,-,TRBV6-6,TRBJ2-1,TGTGCCAGCAGTCCACTTAGCGGGGGGGCAAACAATGAGCAGTTCTTC,CASSPLSGGANNEQFF
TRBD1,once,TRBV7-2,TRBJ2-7,TGTGCCAGCAGCTTAGGCCGGACGGGACAGAGCTCCTACGAGCAGTACTTC,CASSLGRTGQSSYEQYF
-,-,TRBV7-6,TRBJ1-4,TGTGCCAGCAGCATCTACAGTAATGAAAAACTGTTTTTT,CASSIYSNEKLFF